The 24 T cell receptor beta chains listed next were all sequenced from one sample in a study of Graves' ophthalmopathy and Graves' hyperthyroidism. RNA served as the template for amplifying TCR beta CDR3 regions. First-round RT-PCR relied on HTBI primers, and a second-round multiplex PCR came next. TCRdb reprocessed the multiplex PCR reads via MiXCR and lists one record per CDR3 protein. The data contain some 380,000 distinct CDR3 sequences, 15% to 17% of them singletons. What was sequenced was peripheral blood. All receptors come from a woman under 30 with stable Graves' hyperthyroidism.

This clonotype was detected ten times or more. The genes are TRBV6-2 or TRBV6-3 and TRBJ2-6; no clear D gene. The CDR3 spans 18 residues. Germline V lookup: CDR1 MNHEY, CDR2 SVGEGT. Between the trimmed V and J ends, which lost 2 bases and 2 bases, there was a span of 16 bases. The CDR3 sequence is CASSYPLLRGAGANVLTF. The DNA of the CDR3 is TGTGCCAGCAGTTACCCCCTTCTACGTGGTGCTGGGGCCAACGTCCTGACTTTC.

About this clonotype itself: The CDR3 does not close with the conserved phenylalanine or tryptophan, likely indicating a read error. The chain uses TRBV6-9 and TRBJ1-3; 9 nucleotides agree with TRBD1. The CDR3 has 13 residues. Germline CDR1 is MNHGY and CDR2 is SVAAGI. Unmatched junction bases numbered 4, after V lost 6 bases and J lost 7 bases. CDR3 coding DNA: TGTGCCAGCAGCTATGACAGGGGGAACACCATATATTAT. It specifies CASSYDRGNTIYY.

At least ten counts were recorded for this clonotype. The genes are TRBV10-3 and TRBJ1-3; 7 positions agree with TRBD1. Germline V gene lookup returns CDR1 ENHRY and CDR2 SYGVKD. This CDR3 comprises 16 residues. J was trimmed by 2 bases and V by 3 bases; bases with no gene match: 7. This CDR3 reads CAISDVGTVTGNTIYF. Written as DNA, the CDR3 is TGTGCCATCAGTGATGTCGGGACAGTGACTGGAAACACCATATATTTT.

At least ten counts were recorded for this clonotype. The chain joins TRBV27 to TRBJ1-1, with 7 bases aligning to TRBD1. Germline V CDR1 and CDR2: MNHEY, SMNVEV (reference sequence). The CDR3 has 11 amino acids. Germline trimming cut 7 bases from V and 8 bases from J; bases unmatched to any gene: 4. CDR3 bases: TGTGCCAGCAAAGCAGGGGGGGAAGCTTTCTTT. It specifies CASKAGGEAFF.

This clonotype was recorded a few times. The V call is TRBV5-1, the J call TRBJ1-1; D is possibly TRBD1 (5 bases). The germline gives CDR1 SGHRS, CDR2 YFSETQ. V dropped 2 bases and J dropped 1 base, with 15 bases sitting between them. The CDR3 spans 16 residues. In DNA form, the CDR3 reads TGCGCCAGCAGCTTAGAATCGACAGCGGCGAACACTGAAGCTTTCTTT. Amino acids: CASSLESTAANTEAFF.

The sample holds many counts of this clonotype. V usage is TRBV6-2 or TRBV6-3 and J usage is TRBJ2-5; maybe TRBD1 (6 bases). The CDR3 covers 15 residues. CDR1 and CDR2 from the germline V gene are MNHEY and SVGEGT. The V gene lost 2 bases and the J gene lost 4 bases, with 14 bases spanning the gap. In DNA form, the CDR3 reads TGTGCCAGCAGTTACCCAACTGAAGGGGGAGAGACCCAGTACTTC. Translation: CASSYPTEGGETQYF.

The chain employs TRBV20-1 and TRBJ2-7; TRBD1 aligns across 9 bases. Per the germline V gene, CDR1 is DFQATT and CDR2 is SNEGSKA (reference sequence). The CDR3 loop spans 16 amino acids. V trimming: 3 bases; J trimming: 2 bases; junction bases outside the gene matches: 11. CDR3 coding DNA: TGCAGTGCTAGCAAGGGACAGGGCCAGGGAACCTACGAGCAGTACTTC. Amino acid sequence: CSASKGQGQGTYEQYF.

V and J are TRBV20-1 and TRBJ2-7; 7 bases are a match to TRBD1. The trim removed 3 bases at V and 6 bases at J, leaving 14 bases unmatched. Germline CDR1 and CDR2: DFQATT and SNEGSKA (reference sequence). The length of the CDR3 is 15 residues. CDR3 sequence: CSASLQGMGMSEQYF. The CDR3 coding sequence is TGCAGTGCTAGCCTACAGGGGATGGGGATGAGCGAGCAGTACTTC.

This clonotype was seen many times. V usage is TRBV19 and J usage is TRBJ1-1; D not certain. Trimming took 0 bases from V and 8 from J, leaving 10 bases between them. The CDR3 spans 13 residues. Germline loops: CDR1 LNHDA, CDR2 SQIVND (reference sequence). The CDR3, as DNA: TGTGCCAGTAGTATAGAACCGGCAGTAGAAGCTTTCTTT. Amino acids: CASSIEPAVEAFF. Using reference TRBV19 and TRBJ1-1 for the parts outside the CDR3, the full variable domain is DGGITQSPKYLFRKEGQNVTLSCEQNLNHDAMYWYRQDPGQGLRLIYYSQIVNDFQKGDIAEGYSVSREKKESFPLTVTSAQKNPTAFYLCASSIEPAVEAFFGQGTRLTVV.

This clonotype was counted between two and nine times. The chain is built from TRBV11-2 and TRBJ1-5; 8 bases align to TRBD1. The CDR3 is 16 residues long. V trimming: 4 bases; J trimming: 6 bases; junction bases outside the gene matches: 11. Germline CDR1 and CDR2: SGHAT and FQNNGV. For the CDR3, the DNA is TGTGCCAGCAGCTATACCGGACAGGGAGGTAGTCAGCCCCAGCATTTT. This codes for CASSYTGQGGSQPQHF.

This clonotype was picked up many times. The J gene is TRBJ1-2, the V gene TRBV12-3 or TRBV12-4; D remains ambiguous. V was shortened by 2 bases and J by 4 bases, with 14 bases between the two germline ends. This CDR3 has 15 residues. This CDR3 reads CASSLYSQTVYGYTF. Here the CDR3 DNA reads TGTGCCAGCAGTTTATACAGCCAGACGGTCTATGGCTACACCTTC.

In regard to this clonotype: Just one base apart from a much larger clone, this may be a read error. V gene TRBV5-1 combines with J gene TRBJ1-1; maybe TRBD1 (6 bases). Germline values: CDR1 SGHRS, CDR2 YFSETQ. Trimming took 1 base from V and 4 from J, leaving 8 bases between them. The CDR3 extends over 13 amino acids. The CDR3: CASSLPGATEAFF. As DNA, the CDR3 is TGCGCCAGCAGCTTGCCAGGGGCCACTGAAGCTTTCTTT.

In its sample, this clonotype was seen many times. The gene calls are TRBV14 and TRBJ2-7; 7 bases agree with TRBD2. Germline CDR1 reads SGHDN; CDR2 reads FVKESK. CDR3 length: 14 amino acids. With V trimmed by 0 bases and J by 2 bases, 1 base remained unmatched. The CDR3 sequence: CASSQEGRAYEQYF. The CDR3 DNA sequence: TGTGCCAGCAGCCAAGAGGGGAGGGCCTACGAGCAGTACTTC. Variable domain in full (rest from reference TRBV14 and TRBJ2-7): EAGVTQFPSHSVIEKGQTVTLRCDPISGHDNLYWYRRVMGKEIKFLLHFVKESKQDESGMPNNRFLAERTGGTYSTLKVQPAELEDSGVYFCASSQEGRAYEQYFGPGTRLTVT.

The rearrangement uses TRBV28 and TRBJ2-7; TRBD1 agrees at 8 bases. There are 14 residues in the CDR3. Germline V gene lookup returns CDR1 MDHEN and CDR2 SYDVKM. Losses at the gene ends were 7 bases for V and 2 bases for J; bases not matched to a gene: 7. The CDR3 sequence: CASIARTGTYEQYF. In DNA, the CDR3 is TGTGCCAGCATTGCCCGGACAGGGACCTACGAGCAGTACTTC. The whole variable domain, filled in from reference TRBV28 and TRBJ2-7, reads DVKVTQSSRYLVKRTGEKVFLECVQDMDHENMFWYRQDPGLGLRLIYFSYDVKMKEKGDIPEGYSVSREKKERFSLILESASTNQTSMYLCASIARTGTYEQYFGPGTRLTVT.

In this sample, this clonotype turned up many times. The rearrangement links TRBV25-1 to TRBJ1-5; no firm D call. Trimming took 3 bases from V and 7 from J, leaving 10 bases between them. There are 13 residues in the CDR3. Germline assignment: CDR1 MGHDK and CDR2 SYGVNS. The chain's CDR3 is CASSDPIRQPQHF. The CDR3 DNA sequence: TGTGCCAGCAGTGATCCAATAAGGCAGCCCCAGCATTTT.

Many counts were recorded for this clonotype. This chain connects TRBV7-3 to TRBJ2-2, with TRBD1 as a possible D gene (5 bases). Germline CDR1 is SGHTA and CDR2 is FQGTGA. V lost 4 bases and J lost 0, with 6 bases in between. The length of the CDR3 is 14 residues. CDR3 loop: CASSSTANTGELFF. The CDR3 DNA is TGTGCCAGCAGCTCGACAGCGAACACCGGGGAGCTGTTTTTT.

This clonotype occurred many times. V and J are TRBV9 and TRBJ2-7, with D perhaps TRBD1 (5 bases). V gave up 0 bases and J gave up 0 bases, with 10 bases separating them. Germline lookup yields CDR1 SGDLS and CDR2 YYNGEE. The CDR3 spans 15 residues. CDR3 region: CASSVGGSSSYEQYF. DNA for the CDR3: TGTGCCAGCAGCGTAGGGGGCAGCTCCTCCTACGAGCAGTACTTC.

V gene TRBV11-1 combines with J gene TRBJ2-5; 8 bases match TRBD2. With 5 bases clipped from V and 3 bases from J, the junction kept 26 bases outside the gene matches. CDR1 and CDR2 (germline): SGHAT, FQDESV (reference sequence). This CDR3 is 21 amino acids long. The CDR3 loop is CASSILLSGGPGSLLKETQYF. CDR3 bases: TGTGCCAGCAGCATCCTACTGAGCGGGGGCCCTGGCTCGCTCCTCAAAGAGACCCAGTACTTC.

This clonotype was seen many times. This sequence joins TRBV12-3 or TRBV12-4 and TRBJ2-2, with D perhaps given as TRBD1 or TRBD2 (6 bases each). The CDR3 sequence is 16 residues long. V was clipped by 5 bases and J by 7 bases, with 20 bases between them. The CDR3: CASSRAWGATGGELFF. The CDR3 coding sequence is TGTGCCAGCAGTCGAGCTTGGGGGGCCACGGGCGGGGAGCTGTTTTTT.

This clonotype was recorded many times. The chain carries TRBV10-1 and TRBJ1-1, with unresolved D. CDR3 length equals 12 residues. The V gene lost 10 bases and the J gene lost 2 bases, with 11 bases spanning the gap. Per the germline V gene, CDR1 is WNHNN and CDR2 is SYGVQD (reference sequence). DNA of the CDR3: TGCGCCAACCCCTTTTATAACACTGAAGCTTTCTTT. It codes for CANPFYNTEAFF.

The V call is TRBV7-9, the J call TRBJ1-3, with TRBD1 matching 7 bases. Trimming cost V 7 bases and J 2 bases; bases outside gene matches: 2. CDR1 SEHNR and CDR2 FQNEAQ come from the germline V gene (reference sequence). The CDR3 is made up of 13 amino acids. CDR3 protein: CASKRGPGNTIYF. CDR3 nucleotides: TGTGCCAGCAAGAGGGGGCCTGGAAACACCATATATTTT.

This clonotype was detected many times. The chain joins TRBV7-8 to TRBJ2-4, with D possibly being TRBD1 (6 bases). CDR1 SGHVS and CDR2 FQNEAQ come from the germline V gene. The CDR3 has 15 amino acids. Trimming shortened V by 4 bases and J by 3 bases, and 13 bases separated the two germline ends. DNA for the CDR3: TGTGCCAGCAGCTCACACAGGGCTGTCAAAAACATTCAGTACTTC. Its translation is CASSSHRAVKNIQYF.

This clonotype was picked up many times. V and J are TRBV6-5 and TRBJ1-5; D may be TRBD1 (5 bases). This CDR3 is 14 amino acids long. CDR1 and CDR2 from the germline V gene are MNHEY and SVGAGI. V was cut by 3 bases and J by 3 bases, with 9 bases left in between. The CDR3 reads CASSYSGNNQPQHF. The CDR3 DNA sequence: TGTGCCAGCAGTTATTCAGGGAACAATCAGCCCCAGCATTTT.

The table lists this clonotype with many counts. The V call is TRBV6-2 or TRBV6-3, the J call TRBJ2-7; the D is unclear. Germline V gives CDR1 MNHEY, CDR2 SVGEGT. CDR3 size: 14 residues. V was cut by 7 bases and J by 1 base, with 14 bases left in between. CDR3 nucleotide sequence: TGTGCCAGCACCCTCCTGCCGAGGTCCTACGAGCAGTACTTC. As protein: CASTLLPRSYEQYF.